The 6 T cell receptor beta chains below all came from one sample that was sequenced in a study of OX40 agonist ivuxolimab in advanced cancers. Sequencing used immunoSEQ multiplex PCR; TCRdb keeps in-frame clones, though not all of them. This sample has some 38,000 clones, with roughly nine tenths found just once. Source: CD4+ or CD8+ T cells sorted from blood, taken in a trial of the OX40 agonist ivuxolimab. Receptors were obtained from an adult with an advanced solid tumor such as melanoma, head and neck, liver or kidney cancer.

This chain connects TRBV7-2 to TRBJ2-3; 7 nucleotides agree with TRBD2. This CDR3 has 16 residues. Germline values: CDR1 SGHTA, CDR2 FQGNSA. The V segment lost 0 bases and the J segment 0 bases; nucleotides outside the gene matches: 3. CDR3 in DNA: TGTGCCAGCAGCTTAGCGGGCGGGGGAAGCACAGATACGCAGTATTTT. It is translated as CASSLAGGGSTDTQYF.

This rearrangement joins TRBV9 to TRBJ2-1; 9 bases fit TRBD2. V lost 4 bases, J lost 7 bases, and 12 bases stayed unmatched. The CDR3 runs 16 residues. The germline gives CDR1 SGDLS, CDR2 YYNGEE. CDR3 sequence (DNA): TGTGCCAGCAGCCCCTGGGGTGGCGGGGGGGCTAATGAGCAGTTCTTC. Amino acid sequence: CASSPWGGGGANEQFF.

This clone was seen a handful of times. CDR3: CASSQGSSGYTF. CDR3 bases: TGCGCCAGCAGCCAAGGGTCTAGTGGCTACACCTTC. The chain is built from TRBV4-1 and TRBJ1-2; D is undetermined. This CDR3 has 12 residues. V was clipped by 1 base and J by 7 bases, with 7 bases between them. Germline-derived CDR1 and CDR2 are MGHRA and YSYEKL.

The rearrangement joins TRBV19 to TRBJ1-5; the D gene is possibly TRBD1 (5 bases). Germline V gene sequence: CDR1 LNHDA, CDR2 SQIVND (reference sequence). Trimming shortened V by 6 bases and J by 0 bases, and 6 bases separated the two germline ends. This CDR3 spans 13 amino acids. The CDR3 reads CASSDSSNQPQHF. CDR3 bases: TGTGCCAGTAGCGACAGTAGCAATCAGCCCCAGCATTTT.

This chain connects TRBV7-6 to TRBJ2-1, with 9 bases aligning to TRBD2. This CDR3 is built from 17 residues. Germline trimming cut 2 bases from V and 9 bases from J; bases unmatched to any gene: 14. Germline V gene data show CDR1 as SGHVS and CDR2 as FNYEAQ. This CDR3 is CASSLRSGGPVVGEQFF. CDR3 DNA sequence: TGTGCCAGCAGCTTACGAAGCGGGGGGCCGGTAGTAGGTGAGCAGTTCTTC.

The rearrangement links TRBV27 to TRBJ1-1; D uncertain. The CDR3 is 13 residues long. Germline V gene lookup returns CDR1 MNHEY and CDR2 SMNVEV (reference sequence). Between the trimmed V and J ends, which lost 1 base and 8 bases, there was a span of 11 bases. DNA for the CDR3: TGTGCCAGCAGTTTATATGCACTGGGGGAAGCTTTCTTT. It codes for CASSLYALGEAFF.